The present T cell receptor beta chain was sequenced within a study of cytomegalovirus exposure and HLA in healthy donors. The primer mix had 60 Vbeta and 13 Jbeta primers. Using immunoSEQ multiplex PCR, the repertoire was profiled, and TCRdb retains in-frame clones only, with some absent. In the table there are 100,000 or so clones, around 72% of which are singletons. Participants comprised healthy donors of bone marrow. Study results and caveats: Later analysis suggested links between common viral pathogens and several top significant clusters.

Comments on this clone: What it binds is not known.

Germline values: CDR1 SEHNR, CDR2 FQNEAQ (reference sequence). V dropped 3 bases and J dropped 3; count of bases not matched to a gene: 8. This CDR3 is built from 16 residues. The chain joins TRBV7-9 to TRBJ2-1; 7 bases are a match to TRBD1. Sequencing was carried out using PBMCs. The sequence was collected from a male donor in good health and CMV-seronegative. CDR3 sequence: CASSLLNRGNYNEQFF. As DNA, the CDR3 is TGTGCCAGCAGCTTGTTAAACAGGGGAAACTACAATGAGCAGTTCTTC. The full variable domain, in which reference TRBV7-9 and TRBJ2-1 provide the parts outside the CDR3, is DTGVSQNPRHKITKRGQNVTFRCDPISEHNRLYWYRQTLGQGPEFLTYFQNEAQLEKSRLLSDRFSAERPKGSFSTLEIQRTEQGDSAMYLCASSLLNRGNYNEQFFGPGTRLTVL.